The next 24 T cell receptor beta chains were all read from a single sample in a study of identical twins. TCRdb ran MiXCR on the 5' RACE reads and lists one entry per CDR3 protein. Of 310,000 or so distinct CDR3 sequences detected, less than 9.5% appear once; the ten largest clones hold about 7.1%. These data were also reused for a study on yellow fever vaccine responses in identical twins.

The specimen was CD8+ T cells sorted from blood. The source is a woman aged 18-29 years in good health.

As to this clonotype: A much larger clone lies a single base off, so this may be a read error. The V and J genes are TRBV7-6 and TRBJ2-7, with TRBD1 matching over 8 bases. The CDR3 extends over 15 amino acids. Germline loops: CDR1 SGHVS, CDR2 FNYEAQ. V lost 5 bases, J lost 0 bases, and 6 bases stayed unmatched. CDR3 region: CASSPWTGISYEQYF. The DNA of the CDR3 is TGTGCCAGCAGCCCCTGGACAGGGATCTCCTACGAGCAGTACTTC. The full variable domain, with the rest looked up from reference TRBV7-6 and TRBJ2-7, is GAGVSQSPRYKVTKRGQDVALRCDPISGHVSLYWYRQALGQGPEFLTYFNYEAQQDKSGLPNDRFSAERPEGSISTLTIQRTEQRDSAMYRCASSPWTGISYEQYFGPGTRLTVT.

This clonotype was observed a handful of times. The rearrangement links TRBV7-6 to TRBJ1-1, with 7 nucleotides matching TRBD1. Germline CDR1 is SGHVS and CDR2 is FNYEAQ. The CDR3 extends over 15 amino acids. V lost 5 bases, J lost 2 bases, and 8 bases stayed unmatched. The CDR3 DNA follows: TGTGCCAGCAGCCCCGAGGGACAGCCCAACACTGAAGCTTTCTTT. Its translation is CASSPEGQPNTEAFF. The variable domain in full, completed from reference TRBV7-6 and TRBJ1-1, reads GAGVSQSPRYKVTKRGQDVALRCDPISGHVSLYWYRQALGQGPEFLTYFNYEAQQDKSGLPNDRFSAERPEGSISTLTIQRTEQRDSAMYRCASSPEGQPNTEAFFGQGTRLTVV.

This clonotype came up many times. The chain couples TRBV7-9 to TRBJ1-4; no reliable D call. The germline gives CDR1 SEHNR, CDR2 FQNEAQ (reference sequence). V was cut by 1 base and J by 3 bases, with 9 bases left in between. This CDR3 spans 15 amino acids. The CDR3 DNA follows: TGTGCCAGCAGCTTAGAAGGAGCGGCTAATGAAAAACTGTTTTTT. Amino acids: CASSLEGAANEKLFF.

The chain uses TRBV10-2 and TRBJ2-1; 12 bases agree with TRBD1. The CDR3 totals 16 residues. Germline V CDR1 and CDR2: WSHSY, SAAADI. Unmatched junction bases numbered 7, after V lost 8 bases and J lost 2 bases. The chain's CDR3 is CASGTGGLGAYNEQFF. CDR3 bases: TGCGCCAGCGGGACAGGGGGCCTCGGGGCCTACAATGAGCAGTTCTTC.

This clonotype was counted only a few times. The chain combines TRBV23-1 with TRBJ2-7; D is unclear. TRBV23-1 is given ORF status, its function remaining uncertain. Trimming stripped 3 bases from V and 1 base from J, with 16 bases between. This CDR3 region has 16 residues. As DNA, the CDR3 is TGCGCCAGCAGTCAGTTGATTAAGGGTACGTCCTACGAGCAGTACTTC. Its translation: CASSQLIKGTSYEQYF.

In its sample, this clonotype was seen a few times. V and J are TRBV3-1 and TRBJ2-5; 8 bases align to TRBD2. The germline V gene has CDR1 LGHDT and CDR2 YNNKEL (reference sequence). CDR3 length equals 17 residues. The V gene end was trimmed by 3 bases and the J gene end by 0 bases; junction bases not matched to a gene: 9. The CDR3 reads CASSHVGGGPYQETQYF. CDR3 DNA: TGTGCCAGCAGCCATGTAGGCGGGGGGCCGTACCAAGAGACCCAGTACTTC.

This rearrangement joins TRBV27 to TRBJ1-1; unclear D gene. CDR1 MNHEY and CDR2 SMNVEV come from the germline V gene (reference sequence). The CDR3 spans 13 residues. The germline V and J ends were trimmed by 2 bases and 0 bases, with 4 bases remaining between them. In nucleotides, the CDR3 is TGTGCCAGCAGTTTACTATTGAACACTGAAGCTTTCTTT. Its protein product is CASSLLLNTEAFF.

This clonotype was counted a few times. The chain carries TRBV11-2 and TRBJ2-1, with 8 nucleotides matching TRBD1. Looked up from germline, CDR1 is SGHAT and CDR2 is FQNNGV. V was pared by 6 bases and J by 3 bases, with 7 bases of the junction left unmatched. CDR3 size: 15 residues. CDR3: CASRGGQGVYNEQFF. The CDR3 nucleotides read TGTGCCAGCAGGGGAGGACAGGGTGTCTACAATGAGCAGTTCTTC.

This clonotype was counted between two and nine times. As DNA, the CDR3 is TGTGCCAGCAGTTACTCGTCAGGGGCGGGTGAGCAGTTCTTC. Translated, it gives CASSYSSGAGEQFF. The chain has TRBV6-5 and TRBJ2-1; D is perhaps TRBD1 (6 bases). V was clipped by 0 bases and J by 9 bases, with 12 bases between them. CDR3 length: 14 residues. Germline CDR1 reads MNHEY; CDR2 reads SVGAGI.

The V gene is TRBV4-1, the J gene TRBJ1-2; no clear D. This CDR3 is 17 amino acids long. The V end was cut by 3 bases, the J end by 4 bases, with 21 bases between. Germline CDR1 MGHRA, CDR2 YSYEKL. Written as DNA, the CDR3 is TGCGCCAGCAGCCACCCCATCGCCGGGGTTGTTGGCTATGGCTACACCTTC. As protein: CASSHPIAGVVGYGYTF.

DNA for the CDR3: TGTGCCAGCAGCCCGGGGGGGGGGCACTATGGCTACACCTTC. This gives the protein CASSPGGGHYGYTF. J is TRBJ1-2 and V is TRBV5-6, with D tentatively TRBD1 (6 bases). Per the germline V gene, CDR1 is SGHDT and CDR2 is YYEEEE. There are 14 residues in the CDR3. V dropped 4 bases and J dropped 3 bases, with 13 bases sitting between them.

This clonotype was recorded a few times. The genes are TRBV28 and TRBJ2-3, with TRBD1 matching 8 bases. CDR1 and CDR2 from the germline V gene are MDHEN and SYDVKM. The length of the CDR3 is 14 residues. Trimming at V came to 3 bases and at J to 4 bases, leaving 3 bases not matched to a gene. The CDR3 protein is CASSFQGAADTQYF. The CDR3 bases are TGTGCCAGCAGTTTCCAGGGGGCGGCAGATACGCAGTATTTT. Together with reference TRBV28 and TRBJ2-3, the CDR3 gives the full variable domain: DVKVTQSSRYLVKRTGEKVFLECVQDMDHENMFWYRQDPGLGLRLIYFSYDVKMKEKGDIPEGYSVSREKKERFSLILESASTNQTSMYLCASSFQGAADTQYFGPGTRLTVL.

V usage is TRBV10-1 and J usage is TRBJ2-3; no definite D call. The germline gives CDR1 WNHNN, CDR2 SYGVQD (reference sequence). V lost 2 bases, J lost 4 bases, and 4 bases lay in between. The CDR3 consists of 12 residues. Here the CDR3 DNA reads TGCGCCAGCAGTGAGATTCCAGATACGCAGTATTTT. It specifies CASSEIPDTQYF.

This clonotype was counted only a few times. The V call is TRBV20-1, the J call TRBJ2-5; 8 positions match TRBD2. With V trimmed by 4 bases and J by 2 bases, 9 bases remained unmatched. The CDR3 totals 15 residues. CDR1 DFQATT and CDR2 SNEGSKA come from the germline V gene (reference sequence). CDR3 protein: CSATEKRGKQETQYF. The CDR3 DNA reads as TGCAGTGCTACCGAAAAGCGGGGGAAACAAGAGACCCAGTACTTC.

This clonotype was found a few times. This chain connects TRBV27 to TRBJ2-1, with a possible D match to TRBD1 (5 bases). The CDR3 runs 15 residues. Germline-derived CDR1 and CDR2 are MNHEY and SMNVEV (reference sequence). Trimming removed 8 bases at V and 5 bases at J, with 19 bases between. This CDR3 reads CASLKKGMGNNEQFF. In DNA, the CDR3 is TGTGCCAGCTTAAAAAAGGGGATGGGTAACAATGAGCAGTTCTTC.

This clonotype was detected only a few times. The J gene is TRBJ2-7, the V gene TRBV7-3; 8 bases are shared with TRBD1. The ends lost 4 bases at V and 0 bases at J; junction bases unmatched: 20. The CDR3 spans 20 residues. Germline CDR1 SGHTA, CDR2 FQGTGA. CDR3 in DNA: TGTGCCAGCAGCTCATCCGGGACAGGAATCCGCGGGACCCGCTCCTACGAGCAGTACTTC. It encodes CASSSSGTGIRGTRSYEQYF.

The chain combines TRBV2 with TRBJ2-3; D remains unclear. V was trimmed by 1 base and J by 6 bases, leaving 5 bases between them. CDR3 length equals 12 residues. Germline CDR1 is SNHLY and CDR2 is FYNNEI. CDR3 nucleotides: TGTGCCAGCAGTGAAGGGTTTGATACGCAGTATTTT. Translated, it gives CASSEGFDTQYF.

There are many counts of this clonotype. V and J are TRBV5-1 and TRBJ2-3; the D is unclear. The CDR3 has 12 amino acids. From germline, CDR1 is SGHRS and CDR2 YFSETQ. Trimming shortened V by 4 bases and J by 2 bases, and 5 bases separated the two germline ends. The CDR3 spells CASSPNTDTQYF. The CDR3 DNA is TGCGCCAGCAGCCCCAACACAGATACGCAGTATTTT.

The rearrangement links TRBV20-1 to TRBJ2-5; D possibly corresponds to TRBD1 (6 bases). CDR1 and CDR2 from the germline V gene are DFQATT and SNEGSKA (reference sequence). This CDR3 contains 17 residues. V was cut by 1 base and J by 5 bases, with 23 bases left in between. Here the CDR3 DNA reads TGCAGTGCTAGAGTTCGAGGGGGAATCCTAGCTGCGGAGACCCAGTACTTC. Translation: CSARVRGGILAAETQYF.

This clonotype was recorded at least ten times. The chain joins TRBV9 to TRBJ2-7; D may correspond to TRBD1 or TRBD2 (5 bases each). This CDR3 is 14 amino acids long. Germline lookup yields CDR1 SGDLS and CDR2 YYNGEE. Trimming removed 0 bases at V and 1 base at J, with 8 bases between. In nucleotides, the CDR3 is TGTGCCAGCAGCGTAGGGGACGTTTCCTACGAGCAGTACTTC. Its protein is CASSVGDVSYEQYF.

The V and J genes are TRBV29-1 and TRBJ2-3; the D gene is possibly TRBD2 (7 bases). Germline V gene lookup returns CDR1 SQVTM and CDR2 ANQGSEA. This CDR3 has 13 amino acids. Between the trimmed V and J ends, which lost 7 bases and 2 bases, there was a span of 13 bases. CDR3 loop: CSAGGANTDTQYF. The CDR3 coding sequence is TGCAGCGCGGGGGGCGCAAACACAGATACGCAGTATTTT.

A few counts support this clonotype. The V and J genes are TRBV7-9 and TRBJ2-7, with TRBD1 matching over 8 bases. V was pared by 5 bases and J by 5 bases, with 11 bases of the junction left unmatched. The CDR3 runs 15 residues. Germline V CDR1 and CDR2: SEHNR, FQNEAQ (reference sequence). CDR3: CASSPTGAGGHEQYF. CDR3 coding DNA: TGTGCCAGCAGCCCAACCGGGGCAGGGGGCCACGAGCAGTACTTC. Drawing the rest from reference TRBV7-9 and TRBJ2-7, the complete variable domain is DTGVSQNPRHKITKRGQNVTFRCDPISEHNRLYWYRQTLGQGPEFLTYFQNEAQLEKSRLLSDRFSAERPKGSFSTLEIQRTEQGDSAMYLCASSPTGAGGHEQYFGPGTRLTVT.

The chain has TRBV28 and TRBJ1-2, with D hard to call. Germline V gives CDR1 MDHEN, CDR2 SYDVKM. The CDR3 extends over 15 amino acids. Trimming took 5 bases from V and 1 from J, leaving 14 bases between them. CDR3 residues: CASSPLDEGNYGYTF. CDR3 DNA: TGTGCCAGCAGTCCCCTTGATGAGGGTAACTATGGCTACACCTTC.

This rearrangement joins TRBV7-3 to TRBJ2-5, with D perhaps TRBD1 (7 bases). The germline CDR1 and CDR2 sequences are SGHTA and FQGTGA. CDR3 size: 15 residues. Trimming cost V 5 bases and J 0 bases, with 13 bases left between them. As DNA, the CDR3 is TGTGCCAGCAGCCGGGCAGGGGGGTACCAAGAGACCCAGTACTTC. Translation: CASSRAGGYQETQYF. The variable domain in full, completed from reference TRBV7-3 and TRBJ2-5, reads GAGVSQTPSNKVTEKGKYVELRCDPISGHTALYWYRQSLGQGPEFLIYFQGTGAADDSGLPNDRFFAVRPEGSVSTLKIQRTERGDSAVYLCASSRAGGYQETQYFGPGTRLLVL.